This TCR delta chain stems from a study of Vδ1+ human thymocytes. Broader study findings: Bulk repertoire data may be misinterpreted because of unexpected Vdelta2 sequences. Despite high sort purity, roughly a fifth of thymic T cell receptor delta sequences were Vdelta2. Thymic TRG and TRD repertoires appeared highly polyclonal.

CDR3 length: 21 residues. Germline V gives CDR1 TSWWSYY, CDR2 QGS. The ends were cut back, 0 bases at V and 0 bases at J, with 26 bases in the middle. This clone appeared a single time. What it recognizes is unknown. Extracted RNA was reverse transcribed into cDNA. Multiplex PCR used pooled V-gene forward primers and a constant-region reverse primer to amplify CDR3s. TCRdb called clones anew from the multiplex PCR reads with CATT. The table shows about 75,000 delta-chain clones, with about 30% occurring only once. Between roughly 97% and 99.6% of sorted thymocytes were Vdelta1+. The chain carries TRDV1 and TRDJ1; no firm D call. Specimen: Vdelta1+ gamma-delta thymocytes from the thymus. Indicated subset: FACS-sorted CD3+ TCRalphabeta- TCRVdelta1+ TCRVdelta2- thymocytes. The source is a boy under two years old who had congenital heart surgery. DNA for the CDR3: TGTGCTCTTGGGGAACTAGTTGATCCGAAGAGGAGGTTTACGTACACCGATAAACTCATCTTT. Translated: CALGELVDPKRRFTYTDKLIF.